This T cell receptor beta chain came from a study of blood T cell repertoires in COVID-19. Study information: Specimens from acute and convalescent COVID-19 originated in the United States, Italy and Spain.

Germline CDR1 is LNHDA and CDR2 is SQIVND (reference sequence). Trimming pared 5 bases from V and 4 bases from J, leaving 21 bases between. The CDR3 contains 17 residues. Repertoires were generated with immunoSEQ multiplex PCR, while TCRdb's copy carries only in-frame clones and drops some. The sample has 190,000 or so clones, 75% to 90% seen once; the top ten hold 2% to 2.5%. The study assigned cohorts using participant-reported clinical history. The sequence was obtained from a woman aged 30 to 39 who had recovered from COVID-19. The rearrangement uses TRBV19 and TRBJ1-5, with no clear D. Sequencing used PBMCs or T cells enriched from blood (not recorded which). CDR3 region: CASSPFAGWGSNQPQHF. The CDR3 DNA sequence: TGTGCCAGTAGTCCCTTCGCGGGGTGGGGTAGTAATCAGCCCCAGCATTTT. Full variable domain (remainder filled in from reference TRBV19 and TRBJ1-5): DGGITQSPKYLFRKEGQNVTLSCEQNLNHDAMYWYRQDPGQGLRLIYYSQIVNDFQKGDIAEGYSVSREKKESFPLTVTSAQKNPTAFYLCASSPFAGWGSNQPQHFGDGTRLSIL.